Below, one T cell receptor beta chain is given with its context. Repertoires were generated with immunoSEQ multiplex PCR, while TCRdb's copy carries only in-frame clones and drops some. Found here are approximately 100,000 clones, about nine tenths of them singletons; the top ten hold 3% to 3.5%. The V and J ends lost 4 bases and 1 base, in that order; junction bases with no gene match: 2. This CDR3 region has 17 residues. Germline loops: CDR1 SGHDN, CDR2 FVKESK. The entry originates in a study of T cell changes during pregnancy in multiple sclerosis. The clonotype comes from a female donor with multiple sclerosis, enrolled in a pregnancy study. The chain links TRBV14 to TRBJ2-2; 14 bases agree with TRBD2. The input for sequencing was peripheral blood, taken in the second trimester of pregnancy. The CDR3 region has the DNA TGTGCCAGCAGCCTGGGACTAGCGGGAGTGAACACCGGGGAGCTGTTTTTT. It encodes CASSLGLAGVNTGELFF.